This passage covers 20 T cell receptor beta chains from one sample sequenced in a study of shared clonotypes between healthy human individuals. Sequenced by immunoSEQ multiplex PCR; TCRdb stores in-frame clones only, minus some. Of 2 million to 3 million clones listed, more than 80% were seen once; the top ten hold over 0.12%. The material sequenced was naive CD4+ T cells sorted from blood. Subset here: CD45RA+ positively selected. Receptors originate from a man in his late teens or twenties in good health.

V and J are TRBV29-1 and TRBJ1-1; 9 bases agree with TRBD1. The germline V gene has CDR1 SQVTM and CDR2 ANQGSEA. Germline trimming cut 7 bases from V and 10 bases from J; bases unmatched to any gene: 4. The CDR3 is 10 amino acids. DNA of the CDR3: TGCAGCGGGGGACAGGGAGCAGCTTTCTTT. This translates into CSGGQGAAFF. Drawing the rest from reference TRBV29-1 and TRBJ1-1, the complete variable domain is SAVISQKPSRDICQRGTSLTIQCQVDSQVTMMFWYRQQPGQSLTLIATANQGSEATYESGFVIDKFPISRPNLTFSTLTVSNMSPEDSSIYLCSGGQGAAFFGQGTRLTVV.

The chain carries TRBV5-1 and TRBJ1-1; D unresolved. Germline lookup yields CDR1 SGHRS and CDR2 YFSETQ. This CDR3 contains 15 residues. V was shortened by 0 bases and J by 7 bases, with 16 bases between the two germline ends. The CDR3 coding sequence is TGCGCCAGCAGCTTGGGGGCGGGAGGGATCTTTGAAGCTTTCTTT. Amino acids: CASSLGAGGIFEAFF.

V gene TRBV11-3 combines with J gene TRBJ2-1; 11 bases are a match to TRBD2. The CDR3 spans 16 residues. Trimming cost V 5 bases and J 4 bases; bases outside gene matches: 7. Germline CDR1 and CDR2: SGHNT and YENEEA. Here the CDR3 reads CASSPGTSGWYNEQFF. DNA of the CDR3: TGTGCCAGCAGCCCCGGGACTAGCGGATGGTACAATGAGCAGTTCTTC.

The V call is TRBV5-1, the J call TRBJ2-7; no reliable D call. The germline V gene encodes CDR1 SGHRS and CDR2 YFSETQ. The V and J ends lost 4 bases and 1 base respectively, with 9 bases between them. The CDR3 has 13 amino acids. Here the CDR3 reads CASSPAVSYEQYF. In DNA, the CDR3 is TGCGCCAGCAGCCCCGCCGTTTCCTACGAGCAGTACTTC.

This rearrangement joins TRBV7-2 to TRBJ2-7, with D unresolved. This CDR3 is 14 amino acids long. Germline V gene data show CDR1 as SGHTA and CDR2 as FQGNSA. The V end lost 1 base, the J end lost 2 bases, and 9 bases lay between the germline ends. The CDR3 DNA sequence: TGTGCCAGCAGCTTAGAGGCACCTACCTACGAGCAGTACTTC. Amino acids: CASSLEAPTYEQYF.

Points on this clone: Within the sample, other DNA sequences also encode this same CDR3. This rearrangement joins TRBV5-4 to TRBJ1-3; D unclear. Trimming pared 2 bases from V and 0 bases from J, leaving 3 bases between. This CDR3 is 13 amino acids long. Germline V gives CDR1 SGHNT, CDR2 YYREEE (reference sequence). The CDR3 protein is CASSLDSGNTIYF. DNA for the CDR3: TGTGCCAGCAGCTTAGACTCTGGAAACACCATATATTTT.

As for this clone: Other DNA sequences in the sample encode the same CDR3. CDR3 DNA sequence: TGTGCCAGCAGTTACGCGGCCGGGGAGCTGTTTTTT. Amino acid sequence: CASSYAAGELFF. The chain employs TRBV6-5 and TRBJ2-2; D gene ambiguous. CDR1 is MNHEY and CDR2 is SVGAGI in the germline V gene. The CDR3 totals 12 residues. V was trimmed by 2 bases and J by 6 bases, leaving 4 bases between them.

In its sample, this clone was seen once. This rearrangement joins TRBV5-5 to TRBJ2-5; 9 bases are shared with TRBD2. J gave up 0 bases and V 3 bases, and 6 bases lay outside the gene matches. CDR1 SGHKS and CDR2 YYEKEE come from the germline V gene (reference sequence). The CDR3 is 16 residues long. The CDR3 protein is CASSWLAGSYQETQYF. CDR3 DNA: TGTGCCAGCAGCTGGCTAGCGGGATCGTACCAAGAGACCCAGTACTTC.

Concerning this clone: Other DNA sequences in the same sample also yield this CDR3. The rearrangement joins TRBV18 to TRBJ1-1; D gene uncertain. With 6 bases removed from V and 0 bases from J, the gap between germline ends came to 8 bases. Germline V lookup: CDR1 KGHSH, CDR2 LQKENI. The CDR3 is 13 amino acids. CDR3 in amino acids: CASSPNLNTEAFF. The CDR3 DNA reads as TGTGCCAGCTCGCCGAATCTGAACACTGAAGCTTTCTTT.

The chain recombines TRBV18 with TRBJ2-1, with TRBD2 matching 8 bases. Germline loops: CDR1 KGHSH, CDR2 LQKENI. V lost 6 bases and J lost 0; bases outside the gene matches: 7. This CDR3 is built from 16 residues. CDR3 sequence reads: CASSYLAGSSYNEQFF. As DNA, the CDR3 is TGTGCCAGCTCGTACCTAGCGGGTAGCTCCTACAATGAGCAGTTCTTC. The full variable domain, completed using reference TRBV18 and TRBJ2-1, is NAGVMQNPRHLVRRRGQEARLRCSPMKGHSHVYWYRQLPEEGLKFMVYLQKENIIDESGMPKERFSAEFPKEGPSILRIQQVVRGDSAAYFCASSYLAGSSYNEQFFGPGTRLTVL.

The CDR3, as DNA: TGTGCCAGCAGCTTGGGGACAGGTCCGGTGGAGCAGTACTTC. Translating gives CASSLGTGPVEQYF. The chain uses TRBV5-4 and TRBJ2-7, with TRBD1 matching 7 bases. Germline V gene data show CDR1 as SGHNT and CDR2 as YYREEE (reference sequence). The J segment lost 7 bases and the V segment lost 0 bases, leaving 7 bases of the junction unmatched. The CDR3 has 14 amino acids.

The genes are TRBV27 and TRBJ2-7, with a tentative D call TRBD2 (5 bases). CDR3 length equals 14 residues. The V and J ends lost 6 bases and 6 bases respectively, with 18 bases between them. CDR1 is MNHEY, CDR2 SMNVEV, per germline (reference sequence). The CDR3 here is CASSIGPSSIEQYF. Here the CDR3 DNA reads TGTGCCAGCAGCATAGGCCCATCTAGCATCGAGCAGTACTTC.

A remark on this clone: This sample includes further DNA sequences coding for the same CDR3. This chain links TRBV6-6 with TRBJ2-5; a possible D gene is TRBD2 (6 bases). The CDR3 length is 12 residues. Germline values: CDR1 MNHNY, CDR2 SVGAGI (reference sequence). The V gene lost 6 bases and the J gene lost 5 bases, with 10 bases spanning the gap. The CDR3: CASRAGGETQYF. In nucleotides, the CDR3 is TGTGCCAGCAGGGCAGGAGGGGAGACCCAGTACTTC.

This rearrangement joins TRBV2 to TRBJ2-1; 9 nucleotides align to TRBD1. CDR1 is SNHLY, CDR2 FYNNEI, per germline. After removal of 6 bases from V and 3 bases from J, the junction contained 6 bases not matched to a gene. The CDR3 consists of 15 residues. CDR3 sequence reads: CASREDRGVYNEQFF. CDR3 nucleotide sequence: TGTGCCAGCAGGGAGGACAGGGGAGTCTACAATGAGCAGTTCTTC.

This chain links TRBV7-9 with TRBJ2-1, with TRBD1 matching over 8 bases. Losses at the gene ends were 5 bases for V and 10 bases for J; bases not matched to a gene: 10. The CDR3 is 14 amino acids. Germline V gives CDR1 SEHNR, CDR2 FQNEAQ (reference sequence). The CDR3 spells CASSPQRQGNEQFF. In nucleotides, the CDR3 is TGTGCCAGCAGCCCCCAACGACAGGGGAACGAGCAGTTCTTC. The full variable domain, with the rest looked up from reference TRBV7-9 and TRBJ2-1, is DTGVSQNPRHKITKRGQNVTFRCDPISEHNRLYWYRQTLGQGPEFLTYFQNEAQLEKSRLLSDRFSAERPKGSFSTLEIQRTEQGDSAMYLCASSPQRQGNEQFFGPGTRLTVL.

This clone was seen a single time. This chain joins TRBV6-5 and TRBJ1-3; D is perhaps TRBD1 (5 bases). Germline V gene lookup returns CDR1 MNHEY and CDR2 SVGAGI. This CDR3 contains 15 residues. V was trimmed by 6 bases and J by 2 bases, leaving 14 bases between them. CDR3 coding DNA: TGTGCCAGCAGCCAATTTAAGGGGACTGGAAACACCATATATTTT. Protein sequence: CASSQFKGTGNTIYF.

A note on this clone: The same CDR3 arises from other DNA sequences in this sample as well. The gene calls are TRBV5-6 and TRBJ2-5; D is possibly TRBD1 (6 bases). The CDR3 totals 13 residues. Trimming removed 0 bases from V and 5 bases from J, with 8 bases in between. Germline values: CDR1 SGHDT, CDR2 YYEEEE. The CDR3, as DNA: TGTGCCAGCAGCTTGGGGCAGGGGGAGACCCAGTACTTC. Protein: CASSLGQGETQYF.

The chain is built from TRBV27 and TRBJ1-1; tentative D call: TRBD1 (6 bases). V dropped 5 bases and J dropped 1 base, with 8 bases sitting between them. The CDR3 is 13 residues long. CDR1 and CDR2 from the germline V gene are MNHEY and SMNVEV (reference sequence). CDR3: CASSRQENTEAFF. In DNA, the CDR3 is TGTGCCAGCAGTCGACAGGAGAACACTGAAGCTTTCTTT.

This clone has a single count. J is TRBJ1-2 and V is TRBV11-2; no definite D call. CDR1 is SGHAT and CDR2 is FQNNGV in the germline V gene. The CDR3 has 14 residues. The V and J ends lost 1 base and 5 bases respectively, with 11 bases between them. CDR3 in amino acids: CASSLGVQNYGYTF. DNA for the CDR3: TGTGCCAGCAGCTTAGGCGTACAGAATTATGGCTACACCTTC.

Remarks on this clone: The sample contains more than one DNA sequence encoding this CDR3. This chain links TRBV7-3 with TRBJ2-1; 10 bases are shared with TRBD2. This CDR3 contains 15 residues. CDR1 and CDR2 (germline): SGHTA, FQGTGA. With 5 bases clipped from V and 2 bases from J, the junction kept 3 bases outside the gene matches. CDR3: CASSLSGGAYNEQFF. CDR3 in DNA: TGTGCCAGCAGCCTCAGCGGGGGGGCCTACAATGAGCAGTTCTTC.